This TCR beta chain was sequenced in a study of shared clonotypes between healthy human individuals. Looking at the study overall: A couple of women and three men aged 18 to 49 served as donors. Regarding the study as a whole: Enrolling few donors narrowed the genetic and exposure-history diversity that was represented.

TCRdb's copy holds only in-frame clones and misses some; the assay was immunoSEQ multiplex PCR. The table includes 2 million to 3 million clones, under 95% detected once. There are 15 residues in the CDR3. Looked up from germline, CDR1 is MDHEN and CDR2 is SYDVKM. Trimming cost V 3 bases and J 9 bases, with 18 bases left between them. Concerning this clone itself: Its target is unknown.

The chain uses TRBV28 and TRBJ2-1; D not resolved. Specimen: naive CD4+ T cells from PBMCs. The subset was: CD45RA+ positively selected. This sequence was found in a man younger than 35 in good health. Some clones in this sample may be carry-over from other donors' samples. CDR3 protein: CASSLVGVGFGEQFF. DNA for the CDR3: TGTGCCAGCAGTTTGGTTGGTGTAGGGTTTGGTGAGCAGTTCTTC. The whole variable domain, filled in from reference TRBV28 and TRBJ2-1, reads DVKVTQSSRYLVKRTGEKVFLECVQDMDHENMFWYRQDPGLGLRLIYFSYDVKMKEKGDIPEGYSVSREKKERFSLILESASTNQTSMYLCASSLVGVGFGEQFFGPGTRLTVL.